Each of the 29 T cell receptor beta chains below was sequenced from the same sample in a study of T-cell memory formation after mild COVID-19. Via MiXCR, TCRdb re-called the 5' RACE reads, giving one row per CDR3 protein. The sample has around 200,000 distinct CDR3 sequences, around 26% seen once. Sequenced input: PBMCs or a T cell subset sorted from them (not recorded which). The source is an adult woman who had mild COVID-19 (a few samples of this study predate the infection). Cell type and time point are not known.

V and J are TRBV15 and TRBJ2-1; D is undetermined. This CDR3 comprises 12 residues. CDR1 LNHNV and CDR2 YYDKDF come from the germline V gene (reference sequence). Trimming took 4 bases from V and 5 from J, leaving 6 bases between them. The CDR3 DNA is TGTGCCACCAGCAAAGGAAACAATGAGCAGTTCTTC. Its protein is CATSKGNNEQFF.

This clonotype was seen only once. This sequence joins TRBV11-2 and TRBJ2-7, with 9 bases fitting TRBD1. Germline trimming cut 5 bases from V and 6 bases from J; bases unmatched to any gene: 5. Looked up from germline, CDR1 is SGHAT and CDR2 is FQNNGV. The length of the CDR3 is 13 residues. The CDR3 region has the DNA TGTGCCAGCAGCCCAAGACAGGGGGGCGAGCAGTACTTC. Its protein is CASSPRQGGEQYF. The full variable domain, its missing parts supplied by reference TRBV11-2 and TRBJ2-7, is EAGVAQSPRYKIIEKRQSVAFWCNPISGHATLYWYQQILGQGPKLLIQFQNNGVVDDSQLPKDRFSAERLKGVDSTLKIQPAKLEDSAVYLCASSPRQGGEQYFGPGTRLTVT.

This clonotype was observed a few times. V and J are TRBV9 and TRBJ2-5; D tentatively fits TRBD1 or TRBD2 (5 bases each). The germline V and J ends were trimmed by 2 bases and 5 bases, with 16 bases remaining between them. This CDR3 spans 15 amino acids. Germline assignment: CDR1 SGDLS and CDR2 YYNGEE. CDR3 sequence (DNA): TGTGCCAGCAGCGTTGAGGGGACCCCAGGGGAGACCCAGTACTTC. Its translation: CASSVEGTPGETQYF.

This CDR3 reads CASGPWHEQYF. In DNA form, the CDR3 reads TGTGCTAGTGGTCCCTGGCACGAGCAGTACTTC. The chain is built from TRBV12-5 and TRBJ2-7; D call uncertain. The CDR3 extends over 11 amino acids. Germline V gives CDR1 LGHNT, CDR2 FRNRAP. V lost 5 bases and J lost 5, with 7 bases in between.

This clonotype was seen a few times. The chain uses TRBV10-3 and TRBJ2-5; D possibly corresponds to TRBD2 (5 bases). Trimming shortened V by 6 bases and J by 5 bases, and 10 bases separated the two germline ends. Germline V gene data show CDR1 as ENHRY and CDR2 as SYGVKD. The CDR3 totals 12 residues. The CDR3 protein is CAIRGSEETQYF. In DNA, the CDR3 is TGTGCCATCAGGGGTAGCGAGGAGACCCAGTACTTC.

This clonotype was observed a handful of times. The rearrangement links TRBV5-1 to TRBJ1-2; 7 bases are shared with TRBD1. The junction had 2 bases not matched to a gene; V was cut back by 5 bases and J by 4 bases. Germline CDR1 is SGHRS and CDR2 is YFSETQ. CDR3 length: 12 amino acids. The CDR3 nucleotides read TGCGCCAGCAGGAGGGACAGCTATGGCTACACCTTC. Translating gives CASRRDSYGYTF. The whole variable domain, remainder taken from reference TRBV5-1 and TRBJ1-2, is KAGVTQTPRYLIKTRGQQVTLSCSPISGHRSVSWYQQTPGQGLQFLFEYFSETQRNKGNFPGRFSGRQFSNSRSEMNVSTLELGDSALYLCASRRDSYGYTFGSGTRLTVV.

Only a few counts were recorded for this clonotype. The genes are TRBV7-6 and TRBJ2-1; D not certain. V gave up 1 base and J gave up 0 bases, with 7 bases separating them. Germline V gene lookup returns CDR1 SGHVS and CDR2 FNYEAQ. CDR3 length equals 15 residues. CDR3 sequence (DNA): TGTGCCAGCAGCTTAGTGTCAGGCTCCTACAATGAGCAGTTCTTC. Encoded protein: CASSLVSGSYNEQFF.

The rearrangement joins TRBV4-2 to TRBJ2-6; D is possibly TRBD1 or TRBD2 (5 bases each). CDR1 and CDR2 from the germline V gene are LGHNA and YNFKEQ. V lost 5 bases, J lost 3 bases, and 11 bases lay in between. The CDR3 is 15 residues long. The CDR3: CASSLGDVGANVLTF. The CDR3 DNA follows: TGTGCCAGCAGCTTGGGGGATGTTGGGGCCAACGTCCTGACTTTC.

The V gene is TRBV9, the J gene TRBJ2-1; D gene ambiguous. CDR1 is SGDLS, CDR2 YYNGEE, per germline. The CDR3 is 18 residues long. V shed 0 bases and J shed 3 bases, with 19 bases lying between them. The CDR3 DNA sequence: TGTGCCAGCAGCGTAGAGGAACATGGGCAGAGCGACTACAATGAGCAGTTCTTC. This sequence encodes CASSVEEHGQSDYNEQFF.

The V and J genes are TRBV7-9 and TRBJ1-1; D may be TRBD1 (6 bases). CDR3 length: 18 amino acids. Germline V gene sequence: CDR1 SEHNR, CDR2 FQNEAQ (reference sequence). The V and J ends lost 3 bases and 3 bases respectively, with 23 bases between them. The CDR3 here is CASSLSLAGGREYTEAFF. The DNA of the CDR3 is TGTGCCAGCAGCTTGAGTCTCGCTGGGGGGCGCGAGTACACTGAAGCTTTCTTT.

This clonotype was seen a few times. The gene calls are TRBV12-3 or TRBV12-4 and TRBJ1-2; no clear D gene. This CDR3 spans 15 amino acids. Trimming shortened V by 3 bases and J by 4 bases, and 15 bases separated the two germline ends. CDR3 residues: CASSFSGGATYGYTF. The CDR3 DNA is TGTGCCAGCAGTTTTTCCGGCGGCGCAACCTATGGCTACACCTTC.

This clonotype came up a few times. The rearrangement joins TRBV24-1 to TRBJ1-3; 8 positions match TRBD1. Germline V lookup: CDR1 KGHDR, CDR2 SFDVKD. The junction had 11 bases not matched to a gene; V was cut back by 1 base and J by 1 base. This CDR3 is built from 19 residues. The CDR3 DNA is TGTGCCACCAGTGATTTAACTGTTTCAGGGGGCCCATCTGGAAACACCATATATTTT. Encoded protein: CATSDLTVSGGPSGNTIYF.

The chain employs TRBV5-1 and TRBJ1-6; 8 bases agree with TRBD1. Germline CDR1 reads SGHRS; CDR2 reads YFSETQ. With V trimmed by 2 bases and J by 9 bases, 7 bases remained unmatched. The CDR3 loop spans 15 amino acids. The CDR3 protein is CASSLPDRAASPLHF. CDR3 DNA sequence: TGCGCCAGCAGCTTACCGGACAGGGCGGCTTCACCCCTCCACTTT.

The chain couples TRBV11-3 to TRBJ2-7; maybe TRBD1 (5 bases). Germline-derived CDR1 and CDR2 are SGHNT and YENEEA. V lost 0 bases, J lost 1 base, and 16 bases lay in between. There are 17 residues in the CDR3. The CDR3 protein is CASSLDPRRRDSYEQYF. DNA of the CDR3: TGTGCCAGCAGCTTAGATCCTCGCCGCAGGGATTCCTACGAGCAGTACTTC.

This clonotype was counted at least ten times. The chain is built from TRBV5-1 and TRBJ2-1; 13 bases map to TRBD2. Germline V gives CDR1 SGHRS, CDR2 YFSETQ. The CDR3 has 19 amino acids. Germline trimming cut 4 bases from V and 1 base from J; bases unmatched to any gene: 11. In nucleotides, the CDR3 is TGCGCCAGCAGCGACGACGAACTAGCGGGGGGGCTTTCCTACAATGAGCAGTTCTTC. Its protein is CASSDDELAGGLSYNEQFF.

This chain joins TRBV7-2 and TRBJ2-2; TRBD2 is a possible D gene (5 bases). V dropped 5 bases and J dropped 4 bases, with 11 bases sitting between them. CDR1 is SGHTA, CDR2 FQGNSA, per germline. CDR3 length equals 14 residues. Here the CDR3 reads CASSADSITGELFF. The CDR3, as DNA: TGTGCCAGCAGCGCGGACTCGATCACCGGGGAGCTGTTTTTT. The whole variable domain, remainder taken from reference TRBV7-2 and TRBJ2-2, is GAGVSQSPSNKVTEKGKDVELRCDPISGHTALYWYRQSLGQGLEFLIYFQGNSAPDKSGLPSDRFSAERTGGSVSTLTIQRTQQEDSAVYLCASSADSITGELFFGEGSRLTVL.

The chain joins TRBV5-1 to TRBJ2-2, with TRBD2 identical over 7 bases. This CDR3 is 13 amino acids long. Per germline, CDR1 SGHRS and CDR2 YFSETQ. J gave up 5 bases and V 7 bases, and 5 bases lay outside the gene matches. CDR3 loop: CASRDYKTGELFF. CDR3 nucleotide sequence: TGCGCCAGCCGGGACTATAAAACCGGGGAGCTGTTTTTT. Complete variable domain (other parts from reference TRBV5-1 and TRBJ2-2): KAGVTQTPRYLIKTRGQQVTLSCSPISGHRSVSWYQQTPGQGLQFLFEYFSETQRNKGNFPGRFSGRQFSNSRSEMNVSTLELGDSALYLCASRDYKTGELFFGEGSRLTVL.

Only a few counts were recorded for this clonotype. The V call is TRBV12-3 or TRBV12-4, the J call TRBJ2-1; no firm D call. The CDR3 runs to 14 residues. V lost 4 bases and J lost 2, with 9 bases in between. The CDR3 here is CASSSNNPYNEQFF. CDR3 sequence (DNA): TGTGCCAGCAGTTCCAACAACCCCTACAATGAGCAGTTCTTC.

The rearrangement uses TRBV7-8 and TRBJ2-1; TRBD2 matches 15 bases. The V gene's germline CDR1 is SGHVS and CDR2 FQNEAQ. V shed 5 bases, J shed 0 bases, and the junction held 8 bases outside the gene matches. This CDR3 has 19 residues. CDR3 protein: CASSEEGLAGGTSYNEQFF. The CDR3 DNA sequence: TGTGCCAGCAGCGAGGAAGGACTAGCGGGAGGGACCTCCTACAATGAGCAGTTCTTC.

This clonotype was detected only a few times. The rearrangement uses TRBV20-1 and TRBJ2-3; 9 bases fit TRBD2. J gave up 4 bases and V 6 bases, and 14 bases lay outside the gene matches. Germline CDR1 DFQATT, CDR2 SNEGSKA (reference sequence). The CDR3 totals 16 residues. This CDR3 reads CSAWASGTIYPDTQYF. DNA for the CDR3: TGCAGTGCATGGGCTAGCGGGACTATTTATCCAGATACGCAGTATTTT.

The chain couples TRBV11-2 to TRBJ2-1; 10 nucleotides align to TRBD1. Looked up from germline, CDR1 is SGHAT and CDR2 is FQNNGV. With 5 bases clipped from V and 1 base from J, the junction kept 8 bases outside the gene matches. The CDR3 extends over 17 amino acids. The CDR3 DNA follows: TGTGCCAGCAGCACCCGCACGGGACAGGGGTCCTACAATGAGCAGTTCTTC. This translates into CASSTRTGQGSYNEQFF.

The V and J genes are TRBV7-9 and TRBJ2-5, with D tentatively TRBD1 or TRBD2 (6 bases each). The CDR3 is 17 amino acids. The V end was cut by 5 bases, the J end by 5 bases, with 24 bases between. Germline CDR1 reads SEHNR; CDR2 reads FQNEAQ (reference sequence). The CDR3 sequence is CASSPSGWGARPETQYF. The CDR3 DNA reads TGTGCCAGCAGCCCCTCGGGTTGGGGGGCGCGACCGGAGACCCAGTACTTC.

The sample holds a few counts of this clonotype. This rearrangement joins TRBV29-1 to TRBJ2-7, with 10 bases identical to TRBD1. This CDR3 is 17 amino acids long. Trimming cost V 1 base and J 3 bases; bases outside gene matches: 12. The germline CDR1 and CDR2 sequences are SQVTM and ANQGSEA. DNA of the CDR3: TGCAGCGTTGAAGTACGGGACAGGGGAGAGCCGTTCTACGAGCAGTACTTC. Its protein product is CSVEVRDRGEPFYEQYF.

The chain employs TRBV7-9 and TRBJ1-1; D ambiguous. This CDR3 comprises 12 residues. Trimming shortened V by 6 bases and J by 3 bases, and 8 bases separated the two germline ends. The germline CDR1 and CDR2 sequences are SEHNR and FQNEAQ (reference sequence). CDR3 DNA sequence: TGTGCCAGCAGGGTGCAGTACACTGAAGCTTTCTTT. It codes for CASRVQYTEAFF.

This chain joins TRBV29-1 and TRBJ2-2, with a weak D call TRBD1 (7 bases). V shed 7 bases and J shed 4 bases, with 16 bases lying between them. The germline V gene encodes CDR1 SQVTM and CDR2 ANQGSEA. This CDR3 is 14 amino acids long. CDR3 DNA: TGCAGCGCCCAAGGGCAGGGGGGCACCGGGGAGCTGTTTTTT. Translation: CSAQGQGGTGELFF.

V and J are TRBV22-1 and TRBJ2-7. TRBV22-1 represents a pseudogene. The CDR3 contains 16 residues. CDR3 sequence reads: CPGSALLGYLSYEQYF. The CDR3, as DNA: TGTCCTGGGAGCGCGTTACTCGGTTATCTCTCCTACGAGCAGTACTTC.

The gene calls are TRBV12-3 or TRBV12-4 and TRBJ2-4, with a possible D match to TRBD2 (6 bases). V gave up 5 bases and J gave up 0 bases, with 14 bases separating them. The CDR3 contains 16 residues. CDR3: CASSPGTSSAKNIQYF. The CDR3 region has the DNA TGTGCCAGCAGTCCAGGGACTTCATCAGCCAAAAACATTCAGTACTTC.

This clonotype was seen only a few times. V gene TRBV2 combines with J gene TRBJ2-3; TRBD1 matches at 9 bases. CDR1 SNHLY and CDR2 FYNNEI come from the germline V gene. The CDR3 is made up of 15 amino acids. Trimming removed 5 bases from V and 3 bases from J; junction bases left unmatched: 6. CDR3 sequence (DNA): TGTGCCAGCAGTACCGGGACAGGGAGAACAGATACGCAGTATTTT. Its protein is CASSTGTGRTDTQYF.

CDR3 DNA sequence: TGTGCCTGGAGTGTCTATGGTGATCAGCCCCAGCATTTT. Amino acids: CAWSVYGDQPQHF. The chain couples TRBV30 to TRBJ1-5, with D unclear. Germline V gene data show CDR1 as GTSNPN and CDR2 as SVGIG (reference sequence). The CDR3 runs 13 residues. The ends were cut back, 0 bases at V and 5 bases at J, with 8 bases in the middle.